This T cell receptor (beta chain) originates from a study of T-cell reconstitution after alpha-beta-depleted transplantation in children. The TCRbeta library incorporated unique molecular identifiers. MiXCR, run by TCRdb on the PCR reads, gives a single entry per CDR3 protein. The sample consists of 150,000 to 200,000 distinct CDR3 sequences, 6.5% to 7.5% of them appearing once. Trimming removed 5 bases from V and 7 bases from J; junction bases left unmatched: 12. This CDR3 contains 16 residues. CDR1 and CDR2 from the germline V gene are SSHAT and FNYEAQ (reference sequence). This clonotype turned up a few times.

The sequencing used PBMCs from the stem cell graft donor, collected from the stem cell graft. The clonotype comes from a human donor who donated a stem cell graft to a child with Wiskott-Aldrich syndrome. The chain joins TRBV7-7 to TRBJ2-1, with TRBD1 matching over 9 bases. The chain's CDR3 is CASSPTSGTGWNEQFF. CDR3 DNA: TGTGCCAGCAGCCCCACTTCCGGGACAGGGTGGAATGAGCAGTTCTTC.